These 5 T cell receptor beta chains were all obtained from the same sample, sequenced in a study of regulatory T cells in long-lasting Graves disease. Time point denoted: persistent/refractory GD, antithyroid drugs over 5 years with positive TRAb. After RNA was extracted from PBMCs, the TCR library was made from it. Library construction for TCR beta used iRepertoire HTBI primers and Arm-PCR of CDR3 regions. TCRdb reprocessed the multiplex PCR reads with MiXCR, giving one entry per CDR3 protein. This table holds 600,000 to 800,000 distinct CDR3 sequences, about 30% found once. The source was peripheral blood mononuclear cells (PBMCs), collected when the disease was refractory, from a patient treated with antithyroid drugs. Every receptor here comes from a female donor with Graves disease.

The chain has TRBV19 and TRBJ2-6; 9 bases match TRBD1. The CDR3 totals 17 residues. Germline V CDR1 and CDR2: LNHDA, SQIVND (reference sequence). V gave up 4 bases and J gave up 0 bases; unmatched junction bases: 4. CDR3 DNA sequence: TGTGCCAGTAGTAGGGGACAGGGACCCTCTGGGGCCAACGTCCTGACTTTC. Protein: CASSRGQGPSGANVLTF. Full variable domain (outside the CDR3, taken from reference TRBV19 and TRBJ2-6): DGGITQSPKYLFRKEGQNVTLSCEQNLNHDAMYWYRQDPGQGLRLIYYSQIVNDFQKGDIAEGYSVSREKKESFPLTVTSAQKNPTAFYLCASSRGQGPSGANVLTFGAGSRLTVL.

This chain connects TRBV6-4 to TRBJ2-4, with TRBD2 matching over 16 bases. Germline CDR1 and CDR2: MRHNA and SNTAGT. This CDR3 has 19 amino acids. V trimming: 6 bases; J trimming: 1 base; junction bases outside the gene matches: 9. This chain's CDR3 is CASRGLAGGLIPAKNIQYF. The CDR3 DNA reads TGTGCCAGCAGGGGACTAGCGGGAGGGCTTATTCCGGCCAAAAACATTCAGTACTTC.

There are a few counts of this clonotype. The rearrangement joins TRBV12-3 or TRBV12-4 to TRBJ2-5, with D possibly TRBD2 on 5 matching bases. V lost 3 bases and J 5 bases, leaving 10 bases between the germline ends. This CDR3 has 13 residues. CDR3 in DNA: TGTGCCAGCAGTTTCCGTGGGAGCGAGACCCAGTACTTC. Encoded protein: CASSFRGSETQYF.

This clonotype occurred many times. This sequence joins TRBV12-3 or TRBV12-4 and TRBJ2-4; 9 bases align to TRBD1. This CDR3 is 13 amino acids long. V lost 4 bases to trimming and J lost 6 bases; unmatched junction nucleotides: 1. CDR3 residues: CASSSDRGNIQYF. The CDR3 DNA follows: TGTGCCAGCAGTTCGGACAGGGGAAACATTCAGTACTTC.

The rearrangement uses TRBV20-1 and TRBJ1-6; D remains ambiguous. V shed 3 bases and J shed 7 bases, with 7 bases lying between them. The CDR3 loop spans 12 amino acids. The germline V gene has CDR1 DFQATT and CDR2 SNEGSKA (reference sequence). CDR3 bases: TGCAGTGCTAGGGGCAGAAATTCACCCCTCCACTTT. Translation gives CSARGRNSPLHF.